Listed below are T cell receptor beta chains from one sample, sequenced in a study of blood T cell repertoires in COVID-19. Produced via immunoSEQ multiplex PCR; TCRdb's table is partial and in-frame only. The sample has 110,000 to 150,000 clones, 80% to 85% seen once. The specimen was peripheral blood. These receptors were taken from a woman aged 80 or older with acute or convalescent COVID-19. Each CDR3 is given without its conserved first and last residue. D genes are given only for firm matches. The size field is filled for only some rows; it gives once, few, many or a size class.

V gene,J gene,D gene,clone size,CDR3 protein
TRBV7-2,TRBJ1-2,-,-,ASSLPGRARGYT
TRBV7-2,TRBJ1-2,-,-,ASSTRDEGTGYT
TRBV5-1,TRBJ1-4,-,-,ASSLGTANEKLF
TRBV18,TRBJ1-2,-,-,ASSPSGIPYGYT
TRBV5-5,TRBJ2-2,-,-,ASSLGPPPTGELF
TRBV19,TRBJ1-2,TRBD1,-,ASSTSGWTGLFYGYT
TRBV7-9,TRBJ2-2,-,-,ASTTRRGITGELF
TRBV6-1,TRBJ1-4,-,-,ASSEPGDEKLF
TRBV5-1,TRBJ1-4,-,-,ASSLAGANEKLF
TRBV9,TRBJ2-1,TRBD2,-,ASSVGLAGGLSYNEQF
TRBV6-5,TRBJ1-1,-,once,ASSYSTPKRGTEAF
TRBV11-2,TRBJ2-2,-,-,ASSDKNTGELF
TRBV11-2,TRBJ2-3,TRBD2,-,ASSWGLADTQY
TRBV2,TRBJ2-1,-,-,ASSEGLPGYNEQF
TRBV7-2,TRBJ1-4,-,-,ASSPQVGGAGIEKLF
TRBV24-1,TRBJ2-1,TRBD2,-,ATGLAGGPSYNEQF
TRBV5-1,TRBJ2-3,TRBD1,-,ASSFGQGRTDTQY
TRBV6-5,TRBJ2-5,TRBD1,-,ASTSGGTETQY
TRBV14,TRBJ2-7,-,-,ASSRRTVVTYEQY
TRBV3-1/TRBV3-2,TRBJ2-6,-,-,ASSQVAVLSGANVLT
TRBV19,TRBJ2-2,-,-,ASSYRVQIRGYSTGELF
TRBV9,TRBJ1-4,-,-,ASSVEPFGATNEKLF
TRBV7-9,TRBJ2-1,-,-,ASSQGAPSHNEQF
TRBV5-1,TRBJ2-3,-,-,ASSLLSGTDTQY